This TCR beta chain derives from a study of siplizumab effects on memory and regulatory T cells. Here immunoSEQ multiplex PCR was the method, and the copy in TCRdb shows in-frame clones only, minus some. In the table there are some 100,000 clones, 93% of which are singletons. The receptor comes from a human donor in good health. Specimen: CD8+ T cells sorted from blood.

The CDR3 sequence: CASSLVSELYGYTF. The CDR3 DNA follows: TGCGCCAGCAGCTTGGTGTCGGAACTATATGGCTACACCTTC. The chain couples TRBV5-1 to TRBJ1-2; D is ambiguous. Trimming stripped 0 bases from V and 5 bases from J, with 11 bases between. Germline-derived CDR1 and CDR2 are SGHRS and YFSETQ. The CDR3 runs 14 residues.